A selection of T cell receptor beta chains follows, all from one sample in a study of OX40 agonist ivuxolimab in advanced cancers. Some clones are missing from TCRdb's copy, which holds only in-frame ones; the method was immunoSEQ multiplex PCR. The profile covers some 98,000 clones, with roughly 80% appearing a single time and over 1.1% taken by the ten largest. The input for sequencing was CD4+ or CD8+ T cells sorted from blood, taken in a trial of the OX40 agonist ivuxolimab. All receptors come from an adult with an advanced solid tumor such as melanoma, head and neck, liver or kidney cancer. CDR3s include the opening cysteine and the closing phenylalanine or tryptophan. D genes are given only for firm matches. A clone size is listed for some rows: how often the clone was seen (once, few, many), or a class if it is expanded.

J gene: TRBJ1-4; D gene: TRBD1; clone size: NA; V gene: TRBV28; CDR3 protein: CASSGGQGGEKLFF; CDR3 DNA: TGTGCCAGCAGTGGGGGACAGGGAGGCGAAAAACTGTTTTTT
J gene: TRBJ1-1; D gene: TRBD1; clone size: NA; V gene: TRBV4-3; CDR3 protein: CASRISVGAGGSAEAFF; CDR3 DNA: TGCGCCAGCAGGATTAGCGTGGGGGCAGGGGGATCGGCTGAAGCTTTCTTT
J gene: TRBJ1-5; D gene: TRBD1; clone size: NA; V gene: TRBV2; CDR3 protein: CASRARQGALSQPQHF; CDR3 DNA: TGTGCCAGCAGGGCGCGACAGGGGGCCCTATCTCAGCCCCAGCATTTT
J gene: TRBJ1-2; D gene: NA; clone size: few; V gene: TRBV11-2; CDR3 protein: CASSLDPVENYGYTF; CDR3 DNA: TGTGCCAGCAGCTTAGATCCGGTTGAAAACTATGGCTACACCTTC
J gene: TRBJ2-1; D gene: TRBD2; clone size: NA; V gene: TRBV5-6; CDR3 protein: CASNPSGSSYNEQFF; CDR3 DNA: TGTGCCAGCAATCCTAGCGGGAGCTCCTACAATGAGCAGTTCTTC
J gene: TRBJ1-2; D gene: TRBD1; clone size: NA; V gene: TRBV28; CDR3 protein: CASSSGQGNNYGYTF; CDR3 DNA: TGTGCCAGCAGTTCCGGACAGGGGAACAACTATGGCTACACCTTC
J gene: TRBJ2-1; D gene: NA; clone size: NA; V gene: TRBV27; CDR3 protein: CAGKGSSYNEQFF; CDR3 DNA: TGTGCCGGCAAAGGGAGCTCCTACAATGAGCAGTTCTTC
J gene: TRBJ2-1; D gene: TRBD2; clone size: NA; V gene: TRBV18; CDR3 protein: CASSLSSGRSNEQFF; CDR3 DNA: TGTGCCAGCTCACTCTCTAGCGGGAGGTCGAATGAGCAGTTCTTC
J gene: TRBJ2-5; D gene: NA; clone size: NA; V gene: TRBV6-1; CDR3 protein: CASSRPGGPPQYF; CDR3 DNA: TGTGCCAGCAGTAGACCGGGGGGCCCACCCCAGTACTTC
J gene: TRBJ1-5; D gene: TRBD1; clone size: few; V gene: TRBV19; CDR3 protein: CASSMADRGGQPQHF; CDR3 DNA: TGTGCCAGTAGTATGGCGGACAGGGGGGGCCAGCCCCAGCATTTT
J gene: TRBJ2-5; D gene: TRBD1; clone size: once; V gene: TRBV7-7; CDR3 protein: CASSFGTGSRETQYF; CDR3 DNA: TGTGCCAGCAGCTTCGGGACAGGGTCAAGAGAGACCCAGTACTTC
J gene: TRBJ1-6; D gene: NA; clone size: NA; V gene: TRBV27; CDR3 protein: CASSRYSPALRTSDSPLHF; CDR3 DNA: TGTGCCAGCAGTCGTTACAGCCCCGCCCTAAGGACATCGGATTCACCCCTCCACTTT
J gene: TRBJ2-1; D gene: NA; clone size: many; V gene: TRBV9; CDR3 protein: CASSPAGSPENEQFF; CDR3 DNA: TGTGCCAGCAGCCCGGCAGGTTCTCCTGAGAATGAGCAGTTCTTC
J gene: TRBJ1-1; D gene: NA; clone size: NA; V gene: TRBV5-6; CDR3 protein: CASSSIQRETEAFF; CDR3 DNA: TGTGCCAGCAGCTCCATACAGAGGGAGACTGAAGCTTTCTTT
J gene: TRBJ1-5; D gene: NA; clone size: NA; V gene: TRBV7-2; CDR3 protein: CASSPGPISNQPQHF; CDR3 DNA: TGTGCCAGCAGCCCGGGACCTATAAGCAATCAGCCCCAGCATTTT
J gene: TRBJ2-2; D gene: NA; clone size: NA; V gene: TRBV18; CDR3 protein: CASSPHAPNRGTGELFF; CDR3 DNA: TGTGCCAGCTCACCCCACGCTCCGAACCGAGGGACCGGGGAGCTGTTTTTT
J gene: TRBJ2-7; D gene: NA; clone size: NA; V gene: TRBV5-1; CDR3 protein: CASSSDATYEQYF; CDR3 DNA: TGCGCCAGCAGCTCGGACGCTACCTACGAGCAGTACTTC
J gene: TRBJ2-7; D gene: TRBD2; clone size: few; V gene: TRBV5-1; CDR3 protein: CASSLYSGRGSYEQYF; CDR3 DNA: TGCGCCAGCAGCTTGTATAGCGGGAGAGGGTCCTACGAGCAGTACTTC
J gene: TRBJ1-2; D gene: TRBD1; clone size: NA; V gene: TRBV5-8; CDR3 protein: CASRAGQGGYGYTF; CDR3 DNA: TGTGCCAGCAGGGCCGGACAGGGAGGGTATGGCTACACCTTC
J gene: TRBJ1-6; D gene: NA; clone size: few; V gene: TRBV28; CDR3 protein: CASSRGESSPLHF; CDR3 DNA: TGTGCCAGCAGTCGGGGAGAGAGTTCACCCCTCCACTTT
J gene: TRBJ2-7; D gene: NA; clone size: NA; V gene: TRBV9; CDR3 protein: CASSVAQGIQYEQYF; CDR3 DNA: TGTGCCAGCAGCGTAGCACAGGGTATTCAATACGAGCAGTACTTC
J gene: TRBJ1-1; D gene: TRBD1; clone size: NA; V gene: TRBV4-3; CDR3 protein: CASSLGGAGTEAFF; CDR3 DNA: TGCGCCAGCAGTTTAGGGGGCGCAGGCACTGAAGCTTTCTTT
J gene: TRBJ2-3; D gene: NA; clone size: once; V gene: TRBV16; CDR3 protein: CASSQYGSTDTQYF; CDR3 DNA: TGTGCCAGCAGCCAATATGGTTCCACAGATACGCAGTATTTT
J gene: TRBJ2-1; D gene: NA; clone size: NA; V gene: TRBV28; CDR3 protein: CASSTSSGSSYNEQFF; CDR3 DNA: TGTGCCAGCAGCACCTCCTCTGGGAGCTCCTACAATGAGCAGTTCTTC
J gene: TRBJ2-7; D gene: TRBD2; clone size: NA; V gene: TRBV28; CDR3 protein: CAARGLAGRLAYEQYF; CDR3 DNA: TGTGCCGCCCGCGGGCTAGCGGGACGTCTCGCCTACGAGCAGTACTTC
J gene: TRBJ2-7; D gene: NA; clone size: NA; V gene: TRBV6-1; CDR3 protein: CASSEGPPRYF; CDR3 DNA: TGTGCCAGCAGTGAGGGCCCCCCTCGGTACTTC